The present TCR beta chain was sequenced within a study of T cells in Graves' hyperthyroidism and ophthalmopathy. What was amplified from RNA transcripts were TCR beta CDR3 regions. With the HTBI primer set, the TCR CDR3 went through a first round of RT-PCR. Each CDR3 protein is one row after TCRdb ran MiXCR on the multiplex PCR reads. The data show 600,000 or so distinct CDR3 sequences, about 17% seen once. Germline assignment: CDR1 SGHAT and CDR2 FQNNGV. With 1 base removed from V and 10 bases from J, the gap between germline ends came to 7 bases. The CDR3 is 11 residues long. Pregnant or lactating patients were excluded, as were those with uncontrolled infection or other autoimmune disease.

The specimen was blood. This clonotype was obtained from a woman in her 30s with Graves' hyperthyroidism. This rearrangement joins TRBV11-2 to TRBJ2-5; TRBD2 might be the D (6 bases). The CDR3 is CASSLGAGQYF. In DNA form, the CDR3 reads TGTGCCAGCAGCTTAGGAGCGGGCCAGTACTTC.